This entry lists 29 T cell receptor beta chains sequenced from one sample in a study of blood T cells in healthy people across ages. Next came a second PCR, run for about 7 to 12 cycles, which used a sample-barcoded 5' primer along with a J-beta primer mix. A single record per CDR3 protein comes from TCRdb applying MiXCR to the 5' RACE reads. Of 550,000 to 800,000 distinct CDR3 sequences in the sample, about 30% were seen once. The specimen sequenced was blood. The receptors come from an elderly woman in good health.

Comments on this clonotype: This likely comes from a read error, as the CDR3 has no conserved phenylalanine or tryptophan at its end. V is TRBV30 and J is TRBJ1-2; D gene unclear. Germline CDR1 GTSNPN, CDR2 SVGIG (reference sequence). Between the trimmed V and J ends, which lost 4 bases and 3 bases, there was a span of 9 bases. The CDR3 runs to 12 residues. CDR3 amino acids: CAWTWGDYGYTC. The DNA for the CDR3 is TGTGCCTGGACGTGGGGAGACTATGGCTACACCTGC.

In its sample, this clonotype was seen many times. The CDR3 DNA follows: TGCAGTGCAGAGCCCGCGGTGGAGACCCAGTACTTC. It is translated as CSAEPAVETQYF. The J gene is TRBJ2-5, the V gene TRBV20-1; D is undetermined. V lost 6 bases and J 5 bases, leaving 13 bases between the germline ends. The CDR3 contains 12 residues. CDR1 is DFQATT, CDR2 SNEGSKA, per germline (reference sequence).

The chain joins TRBV4-2 to TRBJ2-1, with 13 positions matching TRBD2. There are 18 residues in the CDR3. The V segment lost 0 bases and the J segment 3 bases; nucleotides outside the gene matches: 5. CDR1 LGHNA and CDR2 YNFKEQ come from the germline V gene. CDR3 sequence (DNA): TGTGCCAGCAGCCAAGAAACTAGCGGGGGGGCGGGCTACAATGAGCAGTTCTTC. This codes for CASSQETSGGAGYNEQFF.

This clonotype was seen at least ten times. The chain recombines TRBV6-5 with TRBJ2-3; either TRBD1 or TRBD2 may fit D (5 bases each). The germline gives CDR1 MNHEY, CDR2 SVGAGI. V lost 5 bases, J lost 1 base, and 10 bases lay in between. CDR3 length: 14 amino acids. Here the CDR3 reads CASSPGRRTDTQYF. DNA of the CDR3: TGTGCCAGCAGTCCGGGACGCCGCACAGATACGCAGTATTTT.

This clonotype was seen repeatedly, ten times or more. An end of the junction differs from the germline gene, which may be a read error. This chain connects TRBV7-9 to TRBJ1-1; 8 bases match TRBD1. The germline CDR1 and CDR2 sequences are SEHNR and FQNEAQ (reference sequence). The CDR3 is 15 amino acids. CDR3 sequence: CASSLRQGMNTEAFF. Written as DNA, the CDR3 is TGCGCCAGCAGCTTAAGACAGGGGATGAACACTGAAGCTTTCTTT.

Worth noting for this clonotype: With a much larger clone just one base away, this may be a read error. V and J are TRBV20-1 and TRBJ2-4, with 7 bases lining up with TRBD1. The trim removed 4 bases at V and 13 bases at J, leaving 16 bases unmatched. Germline lookup yields CDR1 DFQATT and CDR2 SNEGSKA (reference sequence). This CDR3 region has 14 residues. CDR3 region: CSATGTEIYNEQYF. The CDR3 region has the DNA TGCAGTGCTACCGGGACAGAGATCTACAATGAGCAGTACTTC.

The chain's CDR3 is CASSLGGGDANEQFF. As DNA, the CDR3 is TGTGCCAGCAGCTTGGGAGGGGGGGACGCGAATGAGCAGTTCTTC. This chain uses TRBV11-3 with TRBJ2-1; TRBD2 might be the D (7 bases). The CDR3 is made up of 15 amino acids. Germline values: CDR1 SGHNT, CDR2 YENEEA. Trimming stripped 3 bases from V and 7 bases from J, with 16 bases between.

This clonotype was recorded once. This sequence may be a read error, since a much larger clone differs from it by one base. The J gene is TRBJ2-5, the V gene TRBV28; 7 bases match TRBD1. CDR1 is MDHEN and CDR2 is SYDVKM in the germline V gene. J gave up 11 bases and V 8 bases, and 17 bases lay outside the gene matches. This CDR3 has 14 residues. CDR3 nucleotides: TGTGCCAGCGGGGACAGTGCCTTGAGGGCTGAGCAGTACTTC. Translated: CASGDSALRAEQYF.

This clonotype was picked up many times. The chain employs TRBV10-3 and TRBJ1-2; D is unresolved. V gave up 3 bases and J gave up 3 bases, with 5 bases separating them. Germline V gene lookup returns CDR1 ENHRY and CDR2 SYGVKD. The CDR3 is made up of 12 amino acids. The CDR3 coding sequence is TGTGCCATCAGTGAAGAGGACTATGGCTACACCTTC. Amino acids: CAISEEDYGYTF.

This clonotype occurred many times. The V and J genes are TRBV6-5 and TRBJ2-7, with TRBD1 matching 7 bases. The V and J ends lost 2 bases and 6 bases, in that order; junction bases with no gene match: 7. The CDR3 has 14 amino acids. From germline, CDR1 is MNHEY and CDR2 SVGAGI. The CDR3 region is CASSYRGPATEQYF. CDR3 bases: TGTGCCAGCAGTTACAGGGGGCCAGCAACCGAGCAGTACTTC.

V gene TRBV6-6 combines with J gene TRBJ1-2, with TRBD1 as a possible D gene (5 bases). CDR3 size: 16 residues. V was trimmed by 6 bases and J by 5 bases, leaving 22 bases between them. Germline V gene sequence: CDR1 MNHNY, CDR2 SVGAGI (reference sequence). The CDR3 sequence: CASSKPAGNSSYGYTF. The CDR3 nucleotides read TGTGCCAGCAGCAAACCCGCAGGGAATTCTAGTTATGGCTACACCTTC.

This clonotype showed up just a few times. The V and J genes are TRBV27 and TRBJ1-1; 10 bases map to TRBD1. Germline values: CDR1 MNHEY, CDR2 SMNVEV (reference sequence). This CDR3 comprises 16 residues. V lost 5 bases and J lost 3; bases outside the gene matches: 9. The CDR3 loop is CASSPSGTGVDTEAFF. The CDR3 region has the DNA TGTGCCAGCAGTCCATCCGGGACAGGGGTGGACACTGAAGCTTTCTTT.

This clonotype was counted ten times or more. The chain uses TRBV20-1 and TRBJ2-7, with D maybe TRBD1 (5 bases). V was cut by 5 bases and J by 5 bases, with 13 bases left in between. The CDR3 has 12 amino acids. Germline V gene lookup returns CDR1 DFQATT and CDR2 SNEGSKA (reference sequence). The CDR3 protein is CSAEAGPDEQYF. The CDR3 DNA follows: TGCAGTGCTGAGGCAGGGCCCGACGAGCAGTACTTC.

In this sample, this clonotype turned up many times. The junction departs from the called germline gene at one end, perhaps through a read error. The chain joins TRBV7-7 to TRBJ2-1; D possibly corresponds to TRBD2 (5 bases). The CDR3 spans 13 residues. The germline gives CDR1 SSHAT, CDR2 FNYEAQ (reference sequence). CDR3 loop: CASSPTRAGEQFF. Here the CDR3 DNA reads TGTGCTAGCAGCCCCACGCGGGCCGGTGAGCAGTTCTTC.

Points on this clonotype: A clone one base away is much larger, so this may be a read error. The V and J genes are TRBV5-1 and TRBJ2-5, with D perhaps given as TRBD1 or TRBD2 (5 bases each). There are 15 residues in the CDR3. The germline CDR1 and CDR2 sequences are SGHRS and YFSETQ. Trimming removed 4 bases from V and 11 bases from J, with 24 bases in between. The CDR3 is CASSLDRPDYNEQYF. The CDR3 DNA is TGCGCCAGCAGCCTAGACAGACCTGACTACAATGAGCAGTACTTC.

In the case of this clonotype: A single base separates this from a much larger clone, so it may be a read error. This sequence joins TRBV3-1 and TRBJ2-7; D perhaps matches TRBD2 (7 bases). Germline CDR1 and CDR2: LGHDT and YNNKEL (reference sequence). This CDR3 has 15 residues. Trimming pared 0 bases from V and 6 bases from J, leaving 15 bases between. The DNA for the CDR3 is TGTGCCAGCAGCCAAGATGACGGGGGGCGAGGCGAGCAGTACTTC. This gives the protein CASSQDDGGRGEQYF.

The chain joins TRBV3-1 to TRBJ2-7; 13 bases are a match to TRBD2. With 3 bases clipped from V and 2 bases from J, the junction kept 4 bases outside the gene matches. In germline, CDR1 is LGHDT, CDR2 YNNKEL (reference sequence). The CDR3 consists of 16 residues. The CDR3 here is CASSQAGLAGPYEQYF. As DNA, the CDR3 is TGTGCCAGCAGCCAGGCGGGACTAGCGGGGCCCTACGAGCAGTACTTC.

Many counts were recorded for this clonotype. The chain combines TRBV6-1 with TRBJ2-7; 10 nucleotides agree with TRBD1. The CDR3 consists of 15 residues. Germline V lookup: CDR1 MNHNS, CDR2 SASEGT. J lost 5 bases, V lost 6 bases, and 10 bases had no gene match. The DNA for the CDR3 is TGTGCCAGCAGAGGGCTTGGGACAGGGGTCCACGAGCAGTACTTC. Residues: CASRGLGTGVHEQYF.

This clonotype came up a few times. The chain uses TRBV6-6 and TRBJ2-2, with TRBD1 matching 8 bases. This CDR3 has 16 residues. Germline CDR1 is MNHNY and CDR2 is SVGAGI (reference sequence). Trimming removed 7 bases from V and 6 bases from J; junction bases left unmatched: 13. This CDR3 is CASTRRTGRGPGELFF. The CDR3 DNA sequence: TGTGCCAGCACTCGTAGGACAGGGCGAGGTCCCGGGGAGCTGTTTTTT.

The table lists this clonotype with many counts. This chain joins TRBV5-1 and TRBJ2-1; 12 bases match TRBD2. V shed 1 base, J shed 5 bases, and the junction held 1 base outside the gene matches. Per the germline V gene, CDR1 is SGHRS and CDR2 is YFSETQ. The CDR3 extends over 15 amino acids. CDR3 nucleotide sequence: TGCGCCAGCAGCTTGCTAGCGGGGGGGAACAATGAGCAGTTCTTC. Its protein product is CASSLLAGGNNEQFF. Using reference TRBV5-1 and TRBJ2-1 for the parts outside the CDR3, the full variable domain is KAGVTQTPRYLIKTRGQQVTLSCSPISGHRSVSWYQQTPGQGLQFLFEYFSETQRNKGNFPGRFSGRQFSNSRSEMNVSTLELGDSALYLCASSLLAGGNNEQFFGPGTRLTVL.

The table lists this clonotype with a count of one. V gene TRBV7-2 combines with J gene TRBJ1-2; D not resolved. This CDR3 is built from 14 residues. V shed 5 bases and J shed 2 bases, with 12 bases lying between them. CDR1 is SGHTA and CDR2 is FQGNSA in the germline V gene. The DNA for the CDR3 is TGTGCCAGCAGCCCTGCAAAGGTGAACTATGGCTACACCTTC. This translates into CASSPAKVNYGYTF.

This clonotype was seen at least ten times. The rearrangement joins TRBV4-3 to TRBJ2-3, with a tentative D call TRBD2 (5 bases). The V end lost 0 bases, the J end lost 1 base, and 11 bases lay between the germline ends. CDR3 size: 16 residues. CDR1 is LGHNA and CDR2 is YSLEER in the germline V gene. CDR3 residues: CASSQDLRVGTDTQYF. In DNA form, the CDR3 reads TGCGCCAGCAGCCAAGATTTGCGGGTCGGCACAGATACGCAGTATTTT.

This clonotype was seen repeatedly, ten times or more. The V gene is TRBV30, the J gene TRBJ1-4; D unclear. Deletions cut 1 base from V and 0 bases from J, with 6 bases between. The CDR3 is made up of 14 amino acids. CDR1 is GTSNPN, CDR2 SVGIG, per germline (reference sequence). Here the CDR3 reads CAWSETATNEKLFF. In nucleotides, the CDR3 is TGTGCCTGGAGTGAGACCGCAACTAATGAAAAACTGTTTTTT.

This clonotype was seen repeatedly, ten times or more. The chain recombines TRBV25-1 with TRBJ2-1; TRBD2 is a possible D gene (6 bases). CDR1 is MGHDK, CDR2 SYGVNS, per germline. The CDR3 is 11 amino acids. The ends were cut back, 0 bases at V and 12 bases at J, with 6 bases in the middle. The chain's CDR3 is CASSEYSGQFF. CDR3 coding DNA: TGTGCCAGCAGTGAATATAGCGGGCAGTTCTTC.

The CDR3 nucleotides are TGTGCCAGCAGTTTAGGGCGGCCTGAGCAGTTCTTC. Amino acids: CASSLGRPEQFF. This sequence joins TRBV12-3 or TRBV12-4 and TRBJ2-1; D is unresolved. Trimming removed 1 base from V and 9 bases from J, with 7 bases in between. The CDR3 is 12 residues long.

This clonotype appeared many times. The V gene is TRBV4-2, the J gene TRBJ2-3, with 9 bases matching TRBD2. The CDR3 extends over 16 amino acids. The V gene end was trimmed by 1 base and the J gene end by 5 bases; junction bases not matched to a gene: 7. From germline, CDR1 is LGHNA and CDR2 YNFKEQ. The CDR3 loop reads CASSQVAGAGGDTQYF. Here the CDR3 DNA reads TGTGCCAGCAGCCAAGTAGCGGGGGCCGGAGGAGATACGCAGTATTTT.

This clonotype was counted between two and nine times. The rearrangement joins TRBV30 to TRBJ1-6; D might be TRBD1 (6 bases). The CDR3 contains 13 residues. Germline V gene sequence: CDR1 GTSNPN, CDR2 SVGIG (reference sequence). The germline V and J ends were trimmed by 5 bases and 7 bases, with 12 bases remaining between them. DNA of the CDR3: TGTGCCTGGGAGGGACATGGCAATTCACCCCTCCACTTT. Residues: CAWEGHGNSPLHF.

V gene TRBV6-2 or TRBV6-3 combines with J gene TRBJ1-2; D is possibly TRBD1 (5 bases). CDR1 is MNHEY and CDR2 is SVGEGT in the germline V gene. Between the trimmed V and J ends, which lost 6 bases and 0 bases, there was a span of 20 bases. The CDR3 length is 17 residues. The CDR3 DNA follows: TGTGCCAGCAGGCGTCCGCGGGACGGGGAATCTAACTATGGCTACACCTTC. Protein: CASRRPRDGESNYGYTF.

The sample holds many counts of this clonotype. The V and J genes are TRBV12-3 or TRBV12-4 and TRBJ2-1; D gene unclear. The CDR3 has 15 amino acids. Trimming cost V 6 bases and J 0 bases, with 12 bases left between them. The CDR3 is CASSLSRSSYNEQFF. CDR3 nucleotides: TGTGCCAGCAGCTTGTCCCGTAGCTCCTACAATGAGCAGTTCTTC.